This paragraph covers one TCR beta chain sequence. Antigen: not known. Data came from immunoSEQ multiplex PCR; TCRdb stores just in-frame clones and leaves some out. The sample records 90,000 to 150,000 clones, about 89% being singletons. This sample is part of a study of T cell responses to AZD1222 COVID-19 vaccine. Study results and limitations: There were mostly white British donors and more females than males, and clonal diversity was possibly underestimated. Spike as a whole was targeted by vaccine-associated CD4 TCRs, dominant at 160-218 and 743-854. Vaccination with two AZD1222 doses was followed by a rise in Spike-specific TCR breadth and depth.

The analysis combined second doses at about 4 or about 12 weeks. The sequencing used peripheral blood, collected 28 days after the second AZD1222 dose. The receptor was isolated from an adult who received the AZD1222 COVID-19 vaccine.

The CDR3 DNA is TGCAGTGCTAGTGTTGGGACCGAAAATTCACCCCTCCACTTT. Translation gives CSASVGTENSPLHF. The chain employs TRBV20-1 and TRBJ1-6; D possibly corresponds to TRBD1 (5 bases). Germline V gives CDR1 DFQATT, CDR2 SNEGSKA (reference sequence). The CDR3 runs 14 residues. V was shortened by 3 bases and J by 7 bases, with 13 bases between the two germline ends.